The 29 T cell receptor beta chains in this list originate from one sample, sequenced in a study of cytomegalovirus exposure and HLA in healthy donors. The method was immunoSEQ multiplex PCR; TCRdb's version includes in-frame clones alone and lacks a portion of them. The sample includes about 160,000 clones, 70% to 90% seen only once; the top ten take about 5.8%. The specimen sequenced was PBMCs. The receptors originated from a woman younger than 45 in good health and CMV-seronegative.

This sequence joins TRBV9 and TRBJ1-5, with D maybe TRBD1 (5 bases). The germline CDR1 and CDR2 sequences are SGDLS and YYNGEE. Trimming stripped 2 bases from V and 11 bases from J, with 14 bases between. The CDR3 is 13 residues long. The CDR3 loop reads CASSVEGQGSQHF. CDR3 coding DNA: TGTGCCAGCAGCGTGGAGGGGCAGGGATCCCAGCATTTT. The full variable domain, its missing parts supplied by reference TRBV9 and TRBJ1-5, is DSGVTQTPKHLITATGQRVTLRCSPRSGDLSVYWYQQSLDQGLQFLIQYYNGEERAKGNILERFSAQQFPDLHSELNLSSLELGDSALYFCASSVEGQGSQHFGDGTRLSIL.

V is TRBV6-1 and J is TRBJ1-1; D is unclear. With 6 bases removed from V and 6 bases from J, the gap between germline ends came to 11 bases. Germline V gene lookup returns CDR1 MNHNS and CDR2 SASEGT. The CDR3 contains 12 residues. DNA of the CDR3: TGTGCCAGCAGGGATCCAGATTCTGAAGCTTTCTTT. It yields the protein CASRDPDSEAFF.

The V call is TRBV7-2, the J call TRBJ1-1; no firm D call. From germline, CDR1 is SGHTA and CDR2 FQGNSA. The ends were cut back, 0 bases at V and 4 bases at J, with 12 bases in the middle. The CDR3 loop spans 15 amino acids. The DNA of the CDR3 is TGTGCCAGCAGCTTAGCCCCGGTTTCTGGCACTGAAGCTTTCTTT. It encodes CASSLAPVSGTEAFF.

This clone was recorded a few times. The chain uses TRBV11-2 and TRBJ2-3, with 13 bases that match TRBD2. From germline, CDR1 is SGHAT and CDR2 FQNNGV. The CDR3 covers 18 residues. Germline trimming cut 4 bases from V and 0 bases from J; bases unmatched to any gene: 7. DNA for the CDR3: TGTGCCAGCAGCTGGACTAGCGGGAGTTTCCCTAGCACAGATACGCAGTATTTT. Its translation is CASSWTSGSFPSTDTQYF.

The chain uses TRBV27 and TRBJ2-5; possibly TRBD1 for D (6 bases). Germline CDR1 is MNHEY and CDR2 is SMNVEV (reference sequence). The V end lost 2 bases, the J end lost 2 bases, and 15 bases lay between the germline ends. The CDR3 runs 16 residues. In nucleotides, the CDR3 is TGTGCCAGCAGTTTAACAGGGTTGGGGAGTCAAGAGACCCAGTACTTC. Encoded protein: CASSLTGLGSQETQYF.

This clone has a handful of counts. The rearrangement joins TRBV27 to TRBJ2-7, with 7 bases aligning to TRBD2. Germline V gene sequence: CDR1 MNHEY, CDR2 SMNVEV (reference sequence). V shed 4 bases and J 7 bases; nucleotides not matched to a gene: 13. The CDR3 length is 15 residues. Here the CDR3 reads CASSSAGVSGGEQYF. CDR3 coding DNA: TGTGCCAGCAGTTCCGCGGGAGTTTCTGGGGGGGAGCAGTACTTC.

The V gene is TRBV6-1, the J gene TRBJ2-7, with 8 bases identical to TRBD2. The CDR3 length is 15 residues. The germline V gene encodes CDR1 MNHNS and CDR2 SASEGT. V dropped 1 base and J dropped 0; count of bases not matched to a gene: 2. The CDR3 spells CASSEGSGSSYEQYF. Here the CDR3 DNA reads TGTGCCAGCAGTGAAGGGAGCGGGAGCTCCTACGAGCAGTACTTC.

The chain couples TRBV7-6 to TRBJ2-5, with D hard to call. Per germline, CDR1 SGHVS and CDR2 FNYEAQ. The CDR3 length is 14 residues. Deletions cut 3 bases from V and 4 bases from J, with 12 bases between. The CDR3 loop is CASSFSTLRETQYF. In nucleotides, the CDR3 is TGTGCCAGCAGCTTCAGTACGCTTCGAGAGACCCAGTACTTC.

The chain combines TRBV7-2 with TRBJ1-1; 7 bases are a match to TRBD1. Germline lookup yields CDR1 SGHTA and CDR2 FQGNSA. Trimming cost V 5 bases and J 0 bases; bases outside gene matches: 6. The CDR3 consists of 15 residues. DNA of the CDR3: TGTGCCAGCAGCCTACAGGGGCGGTTGAACACTGAAGCTTTCTTT. As protein: CASSLQGRLNTEAFF.

This chain uses TRBV5-1 with TRBJ2-5, with 8 bases lining up with TRBD2. This CDR3 region has 14 residues. Germline-derived CDR1 and CDR2 are SGHRS and YFSETQ. Unmatched junction bases numbered 4, after V lost 4 bases and J lost 2 bases. This CDR3 reads CASSRAGGQETQYF. The CDR3 coding sequence is TGCGCCAGCAGCCGGGCGGGAGGACAAGAGACCCAGTACTTC.

As for this clone: A single base is all that separates this from a far larger clone, so a read error is likely. The genes are TRBV9 and TRBJ2-3; D may be TRBD2 (6 bases). CDR1 is SGDLS, CDR2 YYNGEE, per germline. V was trimmed by 5 bases and J by 1 base, leaving 8 bases between them. The length of the CDR3 is 13 residues. The CDR3 nucleotides are TGTGCCAGCAGTGCTAGCGGCACAGATACGCAGTATTTT. This codes for CASSASGTDTQYF.

The J gene is TRBJ2-5, the V gene TRBV7-9; 10 positions match TRBD2. Germline lookup yields CDR1 SEHNR and CDR2 FQNEAQ (reference sequence). V shed 5 bases and J 5 bases; nucleotides not matched to a gene: 8. The length of the CDR3 is 15 residues. For the CDR3, the DNA is TGTGCCAGCAGCGGGGGTCTAGCGGGGGTGGAGACCCAGTACTTC. This codes for CASSGGLAGVETQYF.

The chain has TRBV10-3 and TRBJ2-5; D is possibly TRBD1 (6 bases). CDR1 and CDR2 from the germline V gene are ENHRY and SYGVKD. Trimming shortened V by 6 bases and J by 1 base, and 18 bases separated the two germline ends. This CDR3 is built from 16 residues. The CDR3: CAISGPGTPSQETQYF. The CDR3 DNA reads as TGTGCCATCAGCGGTCCCGGGACACCTAGCCAAGAGACCCAGTACTTC.

This clone was observed a single time. The J gene is TRBJ2-3, the V gene TRBV29-1; D remains ambiguous. Trimming took 5 bases from V and 6 from J, leaving 9 bases between them. This CDR3 spans 11 amino acids. Germline V gene lookup returns CDR1 SQVTM and CDR2 ANQGSEA. The CDR3 region has the DNA TGCAGCGTTCCCGTTCGCGATACGCAGTATTTT. Translated, it gives CSVPVRDTQYF.

The count of this clone is one. The genes are TRBV5-6 and TRBJ1-1, with D possibly matching TRBD1 (6 bases). V was trimmed by 0 bases and J by 5 bases, leaving 14 bases between them. This CDR3 region has 15 residues. Germline CDR1 is SGHDT and CDR2 is YYEEEE. CDR3 coding DNA: TGTGCCAGCAGCTTGGCAGGGGCCTTACAAACTGAAGCTTTCTTT. Its translation is CASSLAGALQTEAFF.

V usage is TRBV6-1 and J usage is TRBJ2-3, with D unresolved. The CDR3 contains 14 residues. Germline V gives CDR1 MNHNS, CDR2 SASEGT. This CDR3 reads CANSIGQVTDTQYF. CDR3 in DNA: TGTGCTAATTCCATCGGGCAGGTCACAGATACGCAGTATTTT.

The chain recombines TRBV20-1 with TRBJ1-1; no reliable D call. There are 11 residues in the CDR3. Between the trimmed V and J ends, which lost 5 bases and 4 bases, there was a span of 8 bases. CDR1 and CDR2 (germline): DFQATT, SNEGSKA (reference sequence). The CDR3 region is CSAGRGTEAFF. The DNA of the CDR3 is TGCAGTGCTGGACGGGGCACTGAAGCTTTCTTT.

The chain recombines TRBV18 with TRBJ2-2; 7 bases are shared with TRBD1. Germline CDR1 KGHSH, CDR2 LQKENI. This CDR3 has 16 residues. V was clipped by 6 bases and J by 1 base; unmatched bases: 8. CDR3 amino acids: CASSTKRDRNTGELFF. As DNA, the CDR3 is TGTGCCAGCTCGACCAAAAGGGACAGGAACACCGGGGAGCTGTTTTTT.

V gene TRBV7-6 combines with J gene TRBJ2-1, with 7 bases fitting TRBD2. Germline V gene lookup returns CDR1 SGHVS and CDR2 FNYEAQ. The V and J ends lost 0 bases and 8 bases, in that order; junction bases with no gene match: 7. The CDR3 runs 15 residues. CDR3 amino acids: CASSLAGGPSYEQFF. In nucleotides, the CDR3 is TGTGCCAGCAGCTTAGCGGGAGGGCCCTCGTATGAGCAGTTCTTC. The whole variable domain, remainder taken from reference TRBV7-6 and TRBJ2-1, is GAGVSQSPRYKVTKRGQDVALRCDPISGHVSLYWYRQALGQGPEFLTYFNYEAQQDKSGLPNDRFSAERPEGSISTLTIQRTEQRDSAMYRCASSLAGGPSYEQFFGPGTRLTVL.

The V and J genes are TRBV7-9 and TRBJ1-5; D unresolved. The CDR3 is made up of 17 amino acids. The V and J ends lost 5 bases and 0 bases respectively, with 17 bases between them. Per the germline V gene, CDR1 is SEHNR and CDR2 is FQNEAQ (reference sequence). The DNA for the CDR3 is TGTGCCAGCAGCCCCCACGAGGAGGATTATAGCAATCAGCCCCAGCATTTT. Its protein is CASSPHEEDYSNQPQHF. Full variable domain (rest looked up from reference TRBV7-9 and TRBJ1-5): DTGVSQNPRHKITKRGQNVTFRCDPISEHNRLYWYRQTLGQGPEFLTYFQNEAQLEKSRLLSDRFSAERPKGSFSTLEIQRTEQGDSAMYLCASSPHEEDYSNQPQHFGDGTRLSIL.

CDR3 DNA: TGCAGCGCAACCGGGGCTACAGATACGCAGTATTTT. Amino acid sequence: CSATGATDTQYF. V and J are TRBV29-1 and TRBJ2-3; tentatively, D is TRBD1 or TRBD2 (5 bases each). Trimming stripped 7 bases from V and 3 bases from J, with 11 bases between. The CDR3 runs 12 residues. Germline V lookup: CDR1 SQVTM, CDR2 ANQGSEA.

The J gene is TRBJ1-1, the V gene TRBV12-5, with 9 bases matching TRBD1. The germline V gene encodes CDR1 LGHNT and CDR2 FRNRAP. J gave up 2 bases and V 1 base, and 2 bases lay outside the gene matches. There are 15 residues in the CDR3. The CDR3 spells CASGLETGGNTEAFF. The CDR3 coding sequence is TGTGCTAGTGGTTTGGAGACAGGGGGAAACACTGAAGCTTTCTTT.

This chain links TRBV7-6 with TRBJ2-1; TRBD2 aligns across 7 bases. Trimming removed 5 bases from V and 2 bases from J; junction bases left unmatched: 3. Germline V gene lookup returns CDR1 SGHVS and CDR2 FNYEAQ. The CDR3 totals 14 residues. CDR3 region: CASSPSGAYNEQFF. DNA for the CDR3: TGTGCCAGCAGCCCCAGCGGGGCCTACAATGAGCAGTTCTTC.

The table lists this clone with a count of one. This chain joins TRBV27 and TRBJ2-3; TRBD1 aligns across 9 bases. Per germline, CDR1 MNHEY and CDR2 SMNVEV (reference sequence). J was trimmed by 2 bases and V by 2 bases; bases with no gene match: 11. The CDR3 is made up of 18 amino acids. The CDR3 spells CASSLDGTGNFYTDTQYF. DNA for the CDR3: TGTGCCAGCAGTTTAGATGGGACAGGGAATTTTTACACAGATACGCAGTATTTT.

This chain uses TRBV29-1 with TRBJ1-1; maybe TRBD1 (6 bases). Trimming left V 6 bases short and J 1 base short, with 21 bases between. The CDR3 spans 16 residues. The germline V gene has CDR1 SQVTM and CDR2 ANQGSEA. The CDR3 DNA reads TGCAGCGTGGATAAACAGGGTTTTATGGGGAACACTGAAGCTTTCTTT. Protein product: CSVDKQGFMGNTEAFF.

The chain combines TRBV6-1 with TRBJ1-5, with D uncertain. The CDR3 has 14 amino acids. CDR1 is MNHNS and CDR2 is SASEGT in the germline V gene. Trimming removed 4 bases from V and 0 bases from J, with 7 bases in between. The CDR3 nucleotides are TGTGCCAGCAGTGGACGGCCTAGCAATCAGCCCCAGCATTTT. Its translation is CASSGRPSNQPQHF.

This chain uses TRBV7-2 with TRBJ1-1; TRBD1 might be the D (6 bases). The V end was cut by 1 base, the J end by 5 bases, with 17 bases between. This CDR3 has 16 residues. Germline assignment: CDR1 SGHTA and CDR2 FQGNSA. CDR3 nucleotides: TGTGCCAGCAGCTTAGTCCCGGGGGGGCTGCGGACTGAAGCTTTCTTT. This encodes CASSLVPGGLRTEAFF.

J is TRBJ1-3 and V is TRBV5-1, with D hard to call. Trimming removed 0 bases at V and 3 bases at J, with 7 bases between. The CDR3 is 14 residues long. CDR1 and CDR2 from the germline V gene are SGHRS and YFSETQ. In DNA, the CDR3 is TGCGCCAGCAGCTTGGAAGGATATGGAAACACCATATATTTT. Amino acid sequence: CASSLEGYGNTIYF.

The J gene is TRBJ2-7, the V gene TRBV19; no reliable D call. Germline CDR1 is LNHDA and CDR2 is SQIVND (reference sequence). The ends were cut back, 2 bases at V and 2 bases at J, with 10 bases in the middle. The CDR3 is 14 amino acids. The CDR3 region has the DNA TGTGCCAGTAGTATATCGGGCAAAGCCTACGAGCAGTACTTC. Encoded protein: CASSISGKAYEQYF.